What follows is one TCR beta chain and its context. Its antigen is unknown. The data derive from a study of cytomegalovirus exposure and HLA in healthy donors. CDR1 and CDR2 from the germline V gene are MNHNS and SASEGT. The CDR3 loop spans 15 amino acids. Germline trimming cut 2 bases from V and 4 bases from J; bases unmatched to any gene: 1. Study-wide results and limits: CMV antigen specificity was confirmed in vitro for three CMV-associated chains. The classifier, whose performance was assessed in both the original and validation cohorts, reportedly diagnosed cytomegalovirus status with high specificity and sensitivity. Using a false discovery rate of 0.05, a later analysis showed that 16,951 TCR beta sequences were associated with HLA alleles. It was reported that TCR beta sequences correctly inferred the HLA-A and HLA-B alleles for most subjects.

PCR involved 60 Vbeta and 13 Jbeta primers. The table came from immunoSEQ multiplex PCR; TCRdb's copy has only in-frame clones and leaves some out. The sample yields fewer than 200,000 clones, about four fifths seen once. The J gene is TRBJ2-2, the V gene TRBV6-1, with 10 nucleotides matching TRBD1. The sequence derives from a woman in her 30s in good health and CMV-seropositive. The sequencing sample was made of PBMCs. The CDR3 DNA is TGTGCCAGCAGTGAATGGGACAGGGGCACCGGGGAGCTGTTTTTT. This sequence encodes CASSEWDRGTGELFF.